Given below is one T cell receptor beta chain in context. Antigen specificity is unknown. This sample is drawn from a study of Tregs in tolerant kidney transplant recipients. Overall study context: CD4+CD25+CD127- cells came from approximately 3-day belatacept mixed lymphocyte reactions, some with roughly 5-day graft donor restimulation. Recipient cells were told from donor cells by antibody staining.

Measured with immunoSEQ multiplex PCR; TCRdb has only the in-frame clones, and not every one. The sample carries tens of thousands of clones, nearly 97% recorded once. The CDR3 length is 16 residues. Germline V gene lookup returns CDR1 MNHEY and CDR2 SMNVEV (reference sequence). Trimming removed 1 base from V and 7 bases from J, with 16 bases in between. Sequenced input: Tregs from blood cultured with allogeneic cells. The V and J genes are TRBV27 and TRBJ2-2; TRBD1 is a possible D gene (5 bases). The clonotype was recovered from a human donor in good health. CDR3 coding DNA: TGTGCCAGCAGTTTATTACGAAAGGGGCTTCTCGGGGAGCTGTTTTTT. Its protein is CASSLLRKGLLGELFF.